One sample yielded the 7 T cell receptor beta chains listed below, sequenced in a study of OX40 agonist ivuxolimab in advanced cancers. Repertoires were generated with immunoSEQ multiplex PCR, while TCRdb's copy carries only in-frame clones and drops some. The table includes some 86,000 clones, 90% detected once. The source material was CD4+ or CD8+ T cells sorted from blood, sampled in a trial of the OX40 agonist ivuxolimab. The receptors derive from an adult with an advanced solid tumor such as melanoma, head and neck, liver or kidney cancer.

The chain links TRBV4-1 to TRBJ2-3; perhaps TRBD1 as D (5 bases). This CDR3 is built from 18 residues. Germline CDR1 and CDR2: MGHRA and YSYEKL. Trimming left V 0 bases short and J 2 bases short, with 18 bases between. CDR3 loop: CASSQDPGLPGATDTQYF. CDR3 bases: TGCGCCAGCAGCCAAGATCCTGGGCTTCCTGGGGCCACAGATACGCAGTATTTT.

The gene calls are TRBV5-1 and TRBJ2-5; D perhaps matches TRBD2 (5 bases). The last part of the DNA fits TRBJ2-7 better; the J call may be wrong. The CDR3 runs 14 residues. Germline V gene sequence: CDR1 SGHRS, CDR2 YFSETQ. The DNA for the CDR3 is TGCGCCAGCAGCTTGGACGCGGGCTCCTACGAGCAGTACTTC. Translated: CASSLDAGSYEQYF.

This chain uses TRBV5-1 with TRBJ2-3, with 8 positions matching TRBD1. Germline-derived CDR1 and CDR2 are SGHRS and YFSETQ. Trimming cost V 4 bases and J 3 bases; bases outside gene matches: 13. CDR3 length: 17 residues. The CDR3 is CASSPYRGTGDTDTQYF. The CDR3 coding sequence is TGCGCCAGCAGCCCGTATAGGGGGACAGGCGATACAGATACGCAGTATTTT. The complete variable domain, with remaining parts taken from reference TRBV5-1 and TRBJ2-3, reads KAGVTQTPRYLIKTRGQQVTLSCSPISGHRSVSWYQQTPGQGLQFLFEYFSETQRNKGNFPGRFSGRQFSNSRSEMNVSTLELGDSALYLCASSPYRGTGDTDTQYFGPGTRLTVL.

V usage is TRBV6-5 and J usage is TRBJ1-1; D perhaps matches TRBD1 (5 bases). The V end lost 6 bases, the J end lost 1 base, and 12 bases lay between the germline ends. Germline loops: CDR1 MNHEY, CDR2 SVGAGI. The CDR3 consists of 14 residues. This chain's CDR3 is CASRRQGENTEAFF. The CDR3 region has the DNA TGTGCCAGCAGACGTCAGGGAGAGAACACTGAAGCTTTCTTT.

This clone was recorded only once. The rearrangement links TRBV27 to TRBJ1-6, with no clear D. Germline V gene sequence: CDR1 MNHEY, CDR2 SMNVEV (reference sequence). V lost 8 bases, J lost 0 bases, and 20 bases lay in between. The CDR3 sequence is 18 residues long. In DNA form, the CDR3 reads TGTGCCAGCCCAACAAACCCCGGGGAGAGCTCCTATAATTCACCCCTCCACTTT. This gives the protein CASPTNPGESSYNSPLHF.

Written as DNA, the CDR3 is TGTGCCAGCATTGGGACAGCCGATGCGAACACCGGGGAGCTGTTTTTT. Translation: CASIGTADANTGELFF. The chain joins TRBV2 to TRBJ2-2; TRBD1 agrees at 7 bases. Germline V CDR1 and CDR2: SNHLY, FYNNEI. This CDR3 is 16 amino acids long. Trimming at V came to 7 bases and at J to 0 bases, leaving 8 bases not matched to a gene.

This chain joins TRBV5-4 and TRBJ2-1; a possible D gene is TRBD1 (6 bases). Deletions cut 0 bases from V and 0 bases from J, with 7 bases between. The germline V gene encodes CDR1 SGHNT and CDR2 YYREEE (reference sequence). The CDR3 is made up of 15 amino acids. CDR3 sequence (DNA): TGTGCCAGCAGCTTGGGGGGGCTCTCCTACAATGAGCAGTTCTTC. Its translation: CASSLGGLSYNEQFF.